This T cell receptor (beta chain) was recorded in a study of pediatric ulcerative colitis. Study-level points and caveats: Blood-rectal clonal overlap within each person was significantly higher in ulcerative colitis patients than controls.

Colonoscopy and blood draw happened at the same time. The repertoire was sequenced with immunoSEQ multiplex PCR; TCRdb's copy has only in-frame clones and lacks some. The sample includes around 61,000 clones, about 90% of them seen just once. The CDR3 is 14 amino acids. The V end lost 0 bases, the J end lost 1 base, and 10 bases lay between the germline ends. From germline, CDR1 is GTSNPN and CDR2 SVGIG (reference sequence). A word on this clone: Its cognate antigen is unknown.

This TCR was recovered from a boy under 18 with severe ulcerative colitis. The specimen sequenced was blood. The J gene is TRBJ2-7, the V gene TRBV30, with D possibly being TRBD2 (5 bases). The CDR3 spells CAWSVAGASYEQYF. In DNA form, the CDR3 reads TGTGCCTGGAGTGTCGCGGGCGCGTCCTACGAGCAGTACTTC. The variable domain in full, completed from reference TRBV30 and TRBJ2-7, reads SQTIHQWPATLVQPVGSPLSLECTVEGTSNPNLYWYRQAAGRGLQLLFYSVGIGQISSEVPQNLSASRPQDRQFILSSKKLLLSDSGFYLCAWSVAGASYEQYFGPGTRLTVT.